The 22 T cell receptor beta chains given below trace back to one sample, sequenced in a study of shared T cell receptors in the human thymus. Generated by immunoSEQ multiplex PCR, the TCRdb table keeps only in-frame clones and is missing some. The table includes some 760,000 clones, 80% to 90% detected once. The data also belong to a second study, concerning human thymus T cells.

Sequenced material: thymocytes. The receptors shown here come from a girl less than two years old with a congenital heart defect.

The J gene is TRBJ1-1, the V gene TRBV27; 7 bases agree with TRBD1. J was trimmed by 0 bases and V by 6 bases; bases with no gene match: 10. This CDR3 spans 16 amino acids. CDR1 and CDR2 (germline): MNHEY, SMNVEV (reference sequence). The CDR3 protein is CASSPRDSSLNTEAFF. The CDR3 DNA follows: TGTGCCAGCAGCCCCCGGGACAGCTCTCTGAACACTGAAGCTTTCTTT.

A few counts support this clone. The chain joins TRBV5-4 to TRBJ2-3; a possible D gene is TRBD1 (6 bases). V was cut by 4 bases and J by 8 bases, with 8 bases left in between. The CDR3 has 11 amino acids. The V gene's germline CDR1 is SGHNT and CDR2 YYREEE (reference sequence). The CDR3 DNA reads TGTGCCAGCAGCCAAGGGGGTACGCAGTATTTT. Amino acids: CASSQGGTQYF.

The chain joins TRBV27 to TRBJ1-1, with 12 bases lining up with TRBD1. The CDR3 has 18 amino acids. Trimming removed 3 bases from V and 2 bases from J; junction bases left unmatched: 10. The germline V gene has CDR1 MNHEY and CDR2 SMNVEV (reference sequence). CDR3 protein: CASSFAWDRGLGNTEAFF. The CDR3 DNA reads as TGTGCCAGCAGTTTCGCGTGGGACAGGGGGCTTGGTAACACTGAAGCTTTCTTT.

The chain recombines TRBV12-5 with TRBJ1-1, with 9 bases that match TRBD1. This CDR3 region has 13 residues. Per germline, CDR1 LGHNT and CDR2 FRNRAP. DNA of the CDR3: TGTGGTCACAGGGGGCGCGTGGACACTGAAGCTTTCTTT. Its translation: CGHRGRVDTEAFF.

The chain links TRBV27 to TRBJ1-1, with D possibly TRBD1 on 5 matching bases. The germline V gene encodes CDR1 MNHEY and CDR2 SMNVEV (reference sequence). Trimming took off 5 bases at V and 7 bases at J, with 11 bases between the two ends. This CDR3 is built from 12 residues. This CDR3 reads CASSTLGLEAFF. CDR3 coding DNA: TGTGCCAGCAGTACCTTGGGACTTGAAGCTTTCTTT.

The CDR3 nucleotides read TGTGCCAGCAGCGCCAGCAGGGAAAAGAACACCATATATTTT. Protein sequence: CASSASREKNTIYF. The chain is built from TRBV7-6 and TRBJ1-3; maybe TRBD1 (5 bases). V shed 5 bases and J shed 7 bases, with 15 bases lying between them. Germline CDR1 is SGHVS and CDR2 is FNYEAQ. The CDR3 extends over 14 amino acids.

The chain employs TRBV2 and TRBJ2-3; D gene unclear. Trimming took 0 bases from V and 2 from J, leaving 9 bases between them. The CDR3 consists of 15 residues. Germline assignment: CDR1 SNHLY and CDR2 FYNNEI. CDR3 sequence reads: CASSEAMAYTDTQYF. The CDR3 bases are TGTGCCAGCAGTGAAGCTATGGCTTACACAGATACGCAGTATTTT.

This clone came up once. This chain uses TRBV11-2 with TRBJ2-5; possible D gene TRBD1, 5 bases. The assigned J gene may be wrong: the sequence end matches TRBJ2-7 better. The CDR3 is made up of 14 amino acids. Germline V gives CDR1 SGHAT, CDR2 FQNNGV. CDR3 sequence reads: CASSLATEDTEQYF. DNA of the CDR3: TGTGCCAGCAGCTTAGCGACAGAGGATACCGAGCAGTACTTC.

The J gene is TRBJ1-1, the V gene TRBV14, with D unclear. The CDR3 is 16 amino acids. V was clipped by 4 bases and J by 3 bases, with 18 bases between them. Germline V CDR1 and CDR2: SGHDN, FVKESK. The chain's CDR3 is CASSLTEGEDDTEAFF. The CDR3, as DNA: TGTGCCAGCAGCCTTACCGAGGGAGAGGACGACACTGAAGCTTTCTTT.

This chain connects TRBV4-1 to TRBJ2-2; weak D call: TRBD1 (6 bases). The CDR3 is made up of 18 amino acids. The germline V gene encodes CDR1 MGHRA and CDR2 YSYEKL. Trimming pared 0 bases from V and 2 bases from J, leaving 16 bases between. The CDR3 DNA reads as TGCGCCAGCAGCCAAGATCCTAAGGACAGTGATAACACCGGGGAGCTGTTTTTT. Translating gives CASSQDPKDSDNTGELFF.

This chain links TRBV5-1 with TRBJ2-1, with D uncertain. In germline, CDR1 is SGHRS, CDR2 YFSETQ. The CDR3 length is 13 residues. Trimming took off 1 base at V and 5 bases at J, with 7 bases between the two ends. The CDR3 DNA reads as TGCGCCAGCAGCTTGCGCAGGAACAATGAGCAGTTCTTC. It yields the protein CASSLRRNNEQFF.

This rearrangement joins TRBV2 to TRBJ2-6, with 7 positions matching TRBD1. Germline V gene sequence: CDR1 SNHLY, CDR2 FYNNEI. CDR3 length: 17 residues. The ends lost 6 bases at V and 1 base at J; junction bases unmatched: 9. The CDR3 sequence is CASRWTGSLSGANVLTF. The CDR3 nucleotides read TGTGCCAGCAGATGGACAGGCTCCCTTTCTGGGGCCAACGTCCTGACTTTC.

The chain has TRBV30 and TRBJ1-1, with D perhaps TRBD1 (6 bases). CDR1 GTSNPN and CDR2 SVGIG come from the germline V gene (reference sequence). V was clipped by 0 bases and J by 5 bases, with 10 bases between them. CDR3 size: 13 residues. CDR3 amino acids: CAWSVGGVTEAFF. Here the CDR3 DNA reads TGTGCCTGGAGTGTAGGGGGGGTGACTGAAGCTTTCTTT.

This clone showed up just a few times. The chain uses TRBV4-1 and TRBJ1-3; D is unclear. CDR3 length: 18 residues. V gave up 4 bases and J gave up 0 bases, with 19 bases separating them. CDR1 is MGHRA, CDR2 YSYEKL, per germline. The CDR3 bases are TGCGCCAGCAGCCCGTCTCCTAGCCGCCAAGACTCTGGAAACACCATATATTTT. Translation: CASSPSPSRQDSGNTIYF.

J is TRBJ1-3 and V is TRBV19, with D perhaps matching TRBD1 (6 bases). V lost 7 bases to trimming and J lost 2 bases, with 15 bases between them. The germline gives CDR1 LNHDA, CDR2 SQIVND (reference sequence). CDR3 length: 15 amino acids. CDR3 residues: CASTIGGATGNTIYF. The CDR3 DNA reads TGTGCCAGTACCATCGGGGGGGCTACTGGAAACACCATATATTTT.

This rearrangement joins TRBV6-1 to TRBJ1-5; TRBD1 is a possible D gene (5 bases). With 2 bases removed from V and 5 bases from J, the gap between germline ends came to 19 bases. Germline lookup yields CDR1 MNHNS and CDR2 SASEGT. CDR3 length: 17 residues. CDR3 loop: CASSENPRAIHYQPQHF. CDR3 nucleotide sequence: TGTGCCAGCAGTGAAAATCCCAGGGCCATCCACTATCAGCCCCAGCATTTT.

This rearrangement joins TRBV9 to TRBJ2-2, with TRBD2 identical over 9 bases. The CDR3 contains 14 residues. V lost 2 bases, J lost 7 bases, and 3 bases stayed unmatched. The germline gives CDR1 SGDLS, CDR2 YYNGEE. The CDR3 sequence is CASSVRGGLGELFF. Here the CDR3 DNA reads TGTGCCAGCAGCGTGCGGGGGGGCCTCGGGGAGCTGTTTTTT.

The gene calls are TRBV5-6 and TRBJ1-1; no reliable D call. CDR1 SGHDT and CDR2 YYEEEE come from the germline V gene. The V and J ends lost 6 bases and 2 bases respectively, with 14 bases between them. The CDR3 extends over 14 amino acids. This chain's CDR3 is CASNPAGTNTEAFF. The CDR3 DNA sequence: TGTGCCAGCAACCCCGCGGGCACCAACACTGAAGCTTTCTTT.

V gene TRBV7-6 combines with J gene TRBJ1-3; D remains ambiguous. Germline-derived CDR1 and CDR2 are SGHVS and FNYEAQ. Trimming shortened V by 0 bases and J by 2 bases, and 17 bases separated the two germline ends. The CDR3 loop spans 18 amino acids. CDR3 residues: CASSLALRSYHAGNTIYF. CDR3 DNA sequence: TGTGCCAGCAGCTTAGCGTTGAGGTCGTATCATGCTGGAAACACCATATATTTT.

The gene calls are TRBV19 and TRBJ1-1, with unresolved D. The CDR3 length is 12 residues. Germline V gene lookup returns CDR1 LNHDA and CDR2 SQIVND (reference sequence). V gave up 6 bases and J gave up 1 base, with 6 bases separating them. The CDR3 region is CASRRENTEAFF. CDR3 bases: TGTGCCAGTAGGAGGGAGAACACTGAAGCTTTCTTT.

The CDR3 region has the DNA TGTGCCAGTAAAAGGACAGGACATACGCAGTATTTT. Encoded protein: CASKRTGHTQYF. The chain recombines TRBV6-1 with TRBJ2-3, with TRBD1 matching 7 bases. Trimming removed 9 bases from V and 7 bases from J; junction bases left unmatched: 7. The CDR3 runs to 12 residues. CDR1 MNHNS and CDR2 SASEGT come from the germline V gene.

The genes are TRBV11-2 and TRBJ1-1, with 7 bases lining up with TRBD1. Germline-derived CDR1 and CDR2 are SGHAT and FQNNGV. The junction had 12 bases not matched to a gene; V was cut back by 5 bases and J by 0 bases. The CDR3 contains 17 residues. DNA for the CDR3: TGTGCCAGCAGCCCCCCAGGGACAGACAACCTGAACACTGAAGCTTTCTTT. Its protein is CASSPPGTDNLNTEAFF.